This entry features one TCR beta chain sequence. The sample originates from a study of control samples from healthy donors and cancer patients. Germline values: CDR1 SGDLS, CDR2 YYNGEE. The CDR3 extends over 15 amino acids. V lost 1 base, J lost 2 bases, and 5 bases stayed unmatched. Assay used: immunoSEQ multiplex PCR; TCRdb lists only in-frame clones, some missing. Among approximately 41,000 clones, roughly 94% were seen once, and the ten largest hold roughly a quarter. What was sequenced was blood. The chain employs TRBV9 and TRBJ2-7, with 8 bases identical to TRBD1. The receptor's source is a man in his fifties or sixties in good health. CDR3 in DNA: TGTGCCAGCAGCGTATCCGGGACAGGAACCTACGAGCAGTACTTC. It codes for CASSVSGTGTYEQYF.